This T cell receptor (beta chain) is from a study of monozygotic twins with inflammatory bowel disease. Study-wide findings and caveats: Fewer clonotypes were shared with others by IBD patients than by healthy twins, especially with disease activity. Support was absent for any single strong signal or clonotype linked to IBD.

Germline CDR1 and CDR2: SNHLY and FYNNEI. CDR3 size: 15 residues. One entry per CDR3 protein, without DNA, is what TCRdb gives after re-calling the 5' RACE reads. The sample table sets out approximately 200,000 distinct CDR3 sequences. With respect to this clonotype: The antigen is not known.

J is TRBJ2-2 and V is TRBV2; TCRdb lists TRBD1, though no DNA is available to test this call. This TCR was recovered from a human donor with ulcerative colitis or Crohn's disease, or a healthy co-twin of an affected twin (not recorded which). Sequencing was done on a sample of blood. CDR3 amino acids: CATLPRTGGNGELFF.